Presented here are 22 T cell receptor beta chains from one specimen sequenced in a study of CD8 T cells in ankylosing spondylitis. Their antigens remain unidentified. Via MiXCR, TCRdb re-called the 5' RACE reads, giving one row per CDR3 protein. The sample consists of hundreds of thousands of distinct CDR3 sequences, over 9.5% of them appearing once. Study conclusions and caveats: Seemingly characteristic of ankylosing spondylitis blood was a TCR beta motif consisting of eight highly homologous variants.

Sequenced material: blood, either unsorted or a sorted T cell fraction (not recorded which). These receptors came from a male donor with ankylosing spondylitis.

V and J are TRBV4-1 and TRBJ1-1; unclear D gene. The CDR3 contains 12 residues. Germline CDR1 and CDR2: MGHRA and YSYEKL. V shed 1 base and J shed 4 bases, with 4 bases lying between them. As DNA, the CDR3 is TGCGCCAGCAGCCAAGTGGCCACTGAAGCTTTCTTT. Encoded protein: CASSQVATEAFF.

This clonotype was observed many times. The V gene is TRBV11-2, the J gene TRBJ2-2; TRBD1 is a possible D gene (6 bases). Germline CDR1 and CDR2: SGHAT and FQNNGV. The CDR3 runs 17 residues. Trimming left V 0 bases short and J 6 bases short, with 17 bases between. The CDR3 protein is CASSLDRRQGIAGELFF. The CDR3 DNA sequence: TGTGCCAGCAGCTTAGATCGTCGTCAGGGGATTGCCGGGGAGCTGTTTTTT.

There are a few counts of this clonotype. The chain joins TRBV25-1 to TRBJ2-5, with 9 bases matching TRBD2. CDR3 size: 15 residues. The ends lost 4 bases at V and 4 bases at J; junction bases unmatched: 7. Per germline, CDR1 MGHDK and CDR2 SYGVNS. CDR3 in amino acids: CASSGHSGSRETQYF. CDR3 nucleotides: TGTGCCAGCAGTGGACATAGCGGGAGTCGAGAGACCCAGTACTTC.

This clonotype was detected only a few times. The chain combines TRBV5-4 with TRBJ1-6; TRBD1 agrees at 7 bases. The junction had 13 bases not matched to a gene; V was cut back by 1 base and J by 0 bases. Germline V CDR1 and CDR2: SGHNT, YYREEE (reference sequence). The CDR3 consists of 20 residues. The CDR3 region is CASSLTGVMDQSSYNSPLHF. The CDR3 bases are TGTGCCAGCAGCTTGACAGGGGTAATGGACCAAAGCTCCTATAATTCACCCCTCCACTTT. The full variable domain, in which reference TRBV5-4 and TRBJ1-6 provide the parts outside the CDR3, is ETGVTQSPTHLIKTRGQQVTLRCSSQSGHNTVSWYQQALGQGPQFIFQYYREEENGRGNFPPRFSGLQFPNYSSELNVNALELDDSALYLCASSLTGVMDQSSYNSPLHFGNGTRLTVT.

This clonotype appeared a few times. This chain joins TRBV18 and TRBJ2-1, with 7 bases aligning to TRBD1. The CDR3 spans 17 residues. The junction had 11 bases not matched to a gene; V was cut back by 2 bases and J by 4 bases. Germline V CDR1 and CDR2: KGHSH, LQKENI. The CDR3 region is CASSPTHPGTDYNEQFF. CDR3 in DNA: TGTGCCAGCTCACCAACGCACCCCGGGACAGATTACAATGAGCAGTTCTTC.

This clonotype showed up many times. This clone may be a read error of a much larger clone one base away. V usage is TRBV9 and J usage is TRBJ2-3; D unresolved. The CDR3 is 11 amino acids. CDR1 SGDLS and CDR2 YYNGEE come from the germline V gene. V gave up 3 bases and J gave up 2 bases, with 1 base separating them. CDR3 sequence (DNA): TGTGCCAGCAGCGCCACAGATACGCAGTATTTT. It codes for CASSATDTQYF.

For the CDR3, the DNA is TGCGCCAGCAGCTTGTCAGGGACAGTACCCTATGGCTACACCTTC. Translation: CASSLSGTVPYGYTF. This chain links TRBV5-1 with TRBJ1-2; 7 nucleotides agree with TRBD1. This CDR3 spans 15 amino acids. Trimming took 1 base from V and 4 from J; bases not matched to a gene: 7. Germline V CDR1 and CDR2: SGHRS, YFSETQ.

This clonotype was found a few times. This chain links TRBV5-5 with TRBJ2-3, with D tentatively TRBD1 (5 bases). CDR3 size: 15 residues. V lost 0 bases, J lost 5 bases, and 13 bases lay in between. Germline V lookup: CDR1 SGHKS, CDR2 YYEKEE (reference sequence). In nucleotides, the CDR3 is TGTGCCAGCAGCTTGGATGGCAGGGCCGGAGATACGCAGTATTTT. Amino acids: CASSLDGRAGDTQYF. The full variable domain, with the rest looked up from reference TRBV5-5 and TRBJ2-3, is DAGVTQSPTHLIKTRGQQVTLRCSPISGHKSVSWYQQVLGQGPQFIFQYYEKEERGRGNFPDRFSARQFPNYSSELNVNALLLGDSALYLCASSLDGRAGDTQYFGPGTRLTVL.

The chain carries TRBV30 and TRBJ2-6; no definite D call. The CDR3 consists of 16 residues. CDR1 is GTSNPN, CDR2 SVGIG, per germline (reference sequence). The V end was cut by 5 bases, the J end by 0 bases, with 14 bases between. CDR3 sequence: CAWDPTQSSGANVLTF. The DNA of the CDR3 is TGTGCCTGGGATCCAACCCAAAGCTCTGGGGCCAACGTCCTGACTTTC. The variable domain in full, completed from reference TRBV30 and TRBJ2-6, reads SQTIHQWPATLVQPVGSPLSLECTVEGTSNPNLYWYRQAAGRGLQLLFYSVGIGQISSEVPQNLSASRPQDRQFILSSKKLLLSDSGFYLCAWDPTQSSGANVLTFGAGSRLTVL.

This clonotype has just a few counts. The chain combines TRBV27 with TRBJ1-2, with D possibly being TRBD1 (6 bases). Germline values: CDR1 MNHEY, CDR2 SMNVEV (reference sequence). Trimming pared 9 bases from V and 3 bases from J, leaving 17 bases between. The CDR3 totals 14 residues. CDR3 amino acids: CASRRGGADYGYTF. CDR3 in DNA: TGTGCCAGTCGTAGAGGGGGGGCCGACTATGGCTACACCTTC.

The table lists this clonotype with many counts. V and J are TRBV29-1 and TRBJ2-3; TRBD2 aligns across 7 bases. Looked up from germline, CDR1 is SQVTM and CDR2 is ANQGSEA. Germline trimming cut 3 bases from V and 4 bases from J; bases unmatched to any gene: 7. CDR3 length: 14 amino acids. This chain's CDR3 is CSVERGEGADTQYF. CDR3 coding DNA: TGCAGCGTTGAGCGAGGGGAGGGTGCAGATACGCAGTATTTT.

This clonotype came up many times. The V and J genes are TRBV5-1 and TRBJ1-1, with a weak D call TRBD1 (5 bases). This CDR3 spans 16 amino acids. V lost 4 bases to trimming and J lost 0 bases, with 16 bases between them. Germline V gene lookup returns CDR1 SGHRS and CDR2 YFSETQ. CDR3 protein: CASSPNPGRMNTEAFF. DNA for the CDR3: TGCGCCAGCAGCCCCAATCCGGGACGGATGAACACTGAAGCTTTCTTT.

This clonotype was counted a few times. The J gene is TRBJ1-6, the V gene TRBV15, with 7 bases matching TRBD1. Losses at the gene ends were 5 bases for V and 9 bases for J; bases not matched to a gene: 7. Germline V gives CDR1 LNHNV, CDR2 YYDKDF (reference sequence). CDR3 length: 14 amino acids. CDR3 DNA sequence: TGTGCCACCAGCCAAATCAGGGGGACTTCACCCCTCCACTTT. It encodes CATSQIRGTSPLHF.

A few counts support this clonotype. The chain carries TRBV27 and TRBJ2-5, with 9 bases matching TRBD1. The CDR3 totals 14 residues. The trim removed 4 bases at V and 5 bases at J, leaving 5 bases unmatched. Per germline, CDR1 MNHEY and CDR2 SMNVEV (reference sequence). The CDR3 nucleotides read TGTGCCAGCAGTTCCCACAGGGGGCGGGAGACCCAGTACTTC. Its protein is CASSSHRGRETQYF.

This clonotype has a handful of counts. The CDR3 loop is CSVATGTFNEKLFF. The DNA for the CDR3 is TGCAGCGTTGCGACAGGAACCTTTAATGAAAAACTGTTTTTT. The chain couples TRBV29-1 to TRBJ1-4; D perhaps matches TRBD1 (6 bases). The CDR3 totals 14 residues. Trimming removed 4 bases at V and 4 bases at J, with 13 bases between. The germline gives CDR1 SQVTM, CDR2 ANQGSEA.

V gene TRBV10-2 combines with J gene TRBJ2-5; TRBD2 matches 7 bases. The V gene's germline CDR1 is WSHSY and CDR2 SAAADI. There are 12 residues in the CDR3. The trim removed 6 bases at V and 5 bases at J, leaving 3 bases unmatched. The CDR3 sequence: CASRMGGETQYF. The CDR3, as DNA: TGCGCCAGCAGGATGGGGGGGGAGACCCAGTACTTC.

The chain uses TRBV20-1 and TRBJ1-1; D is ambiguous. The germline V gene encodes CDR1 DFQATT and CDR2 SNEGSKA (reference sequence). Trimming cost V 6 bases and J 1 base, with 15 bases left between them. The CDR3 length is 14 residues. CDR3 loop: CSALEGIRNTEAFF. CDR3 sequence (DNA): TGCAGTGCCTTAGAGGGTATTCGGAACACTGAAGCTTTCTTT.

This clonotype was observed a few times. The rearrangement joins TRBV27 to TRBJ2-3, with D perhaps TRBD2 (7 bases). Germline loops: CDR1 MNHEY, CDR2 SMNVEV (reference sequence). V shed 5 bases and J shed 9 bases, with 12 bases lying between them. The CDR3 contains 12 residues. CDR3 sequence: CASSEGGATQYF. The CDR3 DNA reads as TGTGCCAGCAGTGAGGGGGGGGCAACGCAGTATTTT.

This clonotype was seen a handful of times. The rearrangement joins TRBV5-4 to TRBJ2-1; no firm D call. The CDR3 is 14 residues long. From germline, CDR1 is SGHNT and CDR2 YYREEE (reference sequence). The V gene lost 4 bases and the J gene lost 4 bases, with 12 bases spanning the gap. CDR3 amino acids: CASSLGIGYNEQFF. CDR3 DNA sequence: TGTGCCAGCAGCCTCGGTATCGGTTACAATGAGCAGTTCTTC.

The chain is built from TRBV20-1 and TRBJ2-1; maybe TRBD2 (6 bases). V lost 3 bases, J lost 1 base, and 16 bases lay in between. Germline V CDR1 and CDR2: DFQATT, SNEGSKA (reference sequence). The CDR3 consists of 16 residues. The CDR3 sequence is CSASRPSGGSYNEQFF. The CDR3 bases are TGCAGTGCTAGCCGACCCAGCGGAGGGTCCTACAATGAGCAGTTCTTC.

V gene TRBV30 combines with J gene TRBJ2-7; 7 nucleotides align to TRBD2. The germline gives CDR1 GTSNPN, CDR2 SVGIG (reference sequence). V lost 2 bases to trimming and J lost 4 bases; unmatched junction nucleotides: 2. This CDR3 contains 12 residues. In nucleotides, the CDR3 is TGTGCCTGGAGTTTGGGACTATACGAGCAGTACGTC. Amino acids: CAWSLGLYEQYV.

This clonotype was recorded a few times. The chain carries TRBV10-2 and TRBJ2-2; a possible D gene is TRBD1 (5 bases). CDR1 is WSHSY, CDR2 SAAADI, per germline. The CDR3 consists of 13 residues. V lost 4 bases and J lost 7, with 10 bases in between. The CDR3 nucleotides read TGCGCCAGCAGTGCAGGGATGGGCGGGGAGCTGTTTTTT. This gives the protein CASSAGMGGELFF.